A few counts support the clone carrying this T cell receptor beta chain. The method was immunoSEQ multiplex PCR; TCRdb's version includes in-frame clones alone and lacks a portion of them. This table holds over 150,000 clones, around 82% found once. This entry comes from a study of blood T cell repertoires in COVID-19. V was cut by 7 bases and J by 13 bases, with 10 bases left in between. Germline V gene sequence: CDR1 MNHEY, CDR2 SVGAGI. This CDR3 is 10 amino acids long. The sequenced sample was PBMCs or T cells enriched from blood (not recorded which). The chain joins TRBV6-5 to TRBJ2-2; D gene uncertain. This TCR derives from a man in his forties who had recovered from COVID-19. CDR3 sequence reads: CASTHEMLFF. Written as DNA, the CDR3 is TGTGCCAGCACCCACGAGATGCTGTTTTTT.